This is a list of T cell receptor beta chains from one sample in a study of identical twins. One entry per CDR3 protein results from TCRdb running MiXCR on the 5' RACE reads. The sample comprises around 250,000 distinct CDR3 sequences, roughly 8% of which are singletons, and approximately 3% rests with the top ten. In addition, the sample was reused for a study of yellow fever vaccine responses in identical twins.

The sample was CD8+ T cells sorted from blood. Receptors originate from a woman aged 18-30 years in good health. Each CDR3 is given with its conserved first and last residue. The D gene is left open where the match is weak. Clone sizes are given selectively: once, few, many, or a class where the clone is expanded.

v_call	clone_size	d_call	j_call	cdr3_length	cdr3_nt	cdr3_aa
TRBV7-6	few	TRBD1	TRBJ1-4	14	TGTGCCAGCAGCTCCACAGGGGGGGTCGAAAAACTGTTTTTT	CASSSTGGVEKLFF
TRBV12-3/TRBV12-4	many	.	TRBJ2-2	13	TGTGCCAGCAGTTTAGGAGGGGCCGGGGAGCTGTTTTTT	CASSLGGAGELFF
TRBV3-1	.	TRBD1	TRBJ2-2	15	TGTGCCAGCAGCCTACTGGACAGGGGGCCCGGGGAGCTGTTTTTT	CASSLLDRGPGELFF
TRBV6-1	few	TRBD2	TRBJ2-2	16	TGTGCCAGCAGTGAAACAGCGGGGGGCCAAGGCGGGGAGCTGTTTTTT	CASSETAGGQGGELFF
TRBV10-2	.	TRBD2	TRBJ2-3	15	TGCGCCAGCAGCGAACGGAGGGAGGGTTCAGATACGCAGTATTTT	CASSERREGSDTQYF
TRBV10-2	once	.	TRBJ2-1	17	TGCGCCAGCAGTGAGGGCTTATTAGCGAACTCCTACAATGAGCAGTTCTTC	CASSEGLLANSYNEQFF
TRBV5-5	.	TRBD1	TRBJ1-5	16	TGTGCCAGCAGCTTGGAGGGACAGATGAGCAATCAGCCCCAGCATTTT	CASSLEGQMSNQPQHF
TRBV13	.	.	TRBJ1-4	13	TGTGCCAGCAGCCCACCAGGGAAAGAAAAACTGTTTTTT	CASSPPGKEKLFF
TRBV7-2	.	TRBD2	TRBJ2-7	16	TGTGCCAGCAGCTTATGGGCTAGCGGGGTCTCCTACGAGCAGTACTTC	CASSLWASGVSYEQYF
TRBV19	many	.	TRBJ2-2	16	TGTGCCAGTAGTACCTCGCGGGACAGCAACACCGGGGAGCTGTTTTTT	CASSTSRDSNTGELFF
TRBV12-5	few	.	TRBJ2-2	12	TGTGCTAGTGGTTTGGTAGCCGGGGAGCTGTTTTTT	CASGLVAGELFF
TRBV27	many	.	TRBJ2-3	14	TGTGCCAGCAGTTTGGTCAGGGACACAGATACGCAGTATTTT	CASSLVRDTDTQYF
TRBV5-1	.	.	TRBJ1-2	15	TGCGCCAGCTATATTGTTGGATCAGACTTCTATGGCTACACCTTC	CASYIVGSDFYGYTF
TRBV2	many	.	TRBJ2-7	12	TGTGCCAGCAAGGGTCAAGACTACGAGCAGTACTTC	CASKGQDYEQYF
TRBV7-9	few	.	TRBJ2-5	15	TGTGCCAGCAGCTTTGGGCAGGGGATGAAAAAGACCCAGTACTTC	CASSFGQGMKKTQYF
TRBV6-5	few	.	TRBJ2-3	15	TGTGCCAGCAGTTACCTAATAACTAGCACAGATACGCAGTATTTT	CASSYLITSTDTQYF
TRBV7-8	many	.	TRBJ1-1	14	TGTGCCAGCAGCGGTCCGTTGGGTCGGACTGAAGCTTTCTTT	CASSGPLGRTEAFF
TRBV7-3	.	.	TRBJ1-5	17	TGTGCCAGCACCCGACGGGGGGGTCAGGATAGCAATCAGCCCCAGCATTTT	CASTRRGGQDSNQPQHF
TRBV12-3/TRBV12-4	few	TRBD2	TRBJ2-5	19	TGTGCCAGCAGCATAGGACTAGCGGGAGGGCCCCTGGGAGCGGAGACCCAGTACTTC	CASSIGLAGGPLGAETQYF